The 5 T cell receptor beta chains reported below all come from one sample, sequenced in a study of cytomegalovirus exposure and HLA in healthy donors. The PCR made use of 60 Vbeta and 13 Jbeta primers. The table came from immunoSEQ multiplex PCR; TCRdb's copy has only in-frame clones and leaves some out. The sample lists 150,000 to 200,000 clones, 75% to 80% occurring once. The source material was PBMCs. Receptor source: a man aged 40-49 years in good health and CMV-seropositive.

Details on this clone: The same CDR3 is also encoded by other DNA sequences in this sample. The chain has TRBV28 and TRBJ2-2; no clear D. The CDR3 totals 12 residues. Trimming cost V 6 bases and J 0 bases, with 2 bases left between them. CDR1 MDHEN and CDR2 SYDVKM come from the germline V gene. The CDR3 bases are TGTGCCAGCAGCTCGAACACCGGGGAGCTGTTTTTT. Protein sequence: CASSSNTGELFF.

V usage is TRBV11-3 and J usage is TRBJ1-5; no definite D call. Between the trimmed V and J ends, which lost 0 bases and 7 bases, there was a span of 13 bases. The germline CDR1 and CDR2 sequences are SGHNT and YENEEA. The CDR3 covers 15 residues. The CDR3 region is CASSLERQIRQPQHF. CDR3 nucleotide sequence: TGTGCCAGCAGCTTAGAGCGCCAGATCAGGCAGCCCCAGCATTTT.

The chain carries TRBV6-5 and TRBJ1-2; D may be TRBD1 (5 bases). There are 15 residues in the CDR3. CDR1 MNHEY and CDR2 SVGAGI come from the germline V gene. The V and J ends lost 0 bases and 4 bases respectively, with 12 bases between them. DNA for the CDR3: TGTGCCAGCAGTTACTCCTGGGGGGTCGGCTATGGCTACACCTTC. Residues: CASSYSWGVGYGYTF.

This clone was counted a few times. The chain links TRBV11-2 to TRBJ2-1, with 13 bases fitting TRBD2. Germline V gene lookup returns CDR1 SGHAT and CDR2 FQNNGV. The CDR3 is 14 amino acids. The J segment lost 8 bases and the V segment lost 7 bases, leaving 5 bases of the junction unmatched. CDR3 region: CASTWTSGSYEQFF. The CDR3 nucleotides are TGTGCCAGCACTTGGACTAGCGGGAGTTATGAGCAGTTCTTC.

This clone was observed a few times. The chain couples TRBV6-1 to TRBJ2-7; D is uncertain. Germline V gene sequence: CDR1 MNHNS, CDR2 SASEGT. V was shortened by 6 bases and J by 2 bases, with 8 bases between the two germline ends. This CDR3 has 12 amino acids. The CDR3, as DNA: TGTGCCAGCAGACAGAACACCTACGAGCAGTACTTC. This gives the protein CASRQNTYEQYF.